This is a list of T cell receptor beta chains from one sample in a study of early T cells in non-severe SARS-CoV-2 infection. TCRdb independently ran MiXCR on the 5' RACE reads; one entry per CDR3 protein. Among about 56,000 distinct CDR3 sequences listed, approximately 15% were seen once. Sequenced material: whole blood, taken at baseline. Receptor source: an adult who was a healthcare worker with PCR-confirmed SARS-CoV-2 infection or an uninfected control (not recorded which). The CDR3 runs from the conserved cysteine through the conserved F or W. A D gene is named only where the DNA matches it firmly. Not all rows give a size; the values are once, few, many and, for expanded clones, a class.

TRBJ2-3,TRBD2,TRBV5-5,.,CASSLGPGLASTDTQYF,TGTGCCAGCAGCTTGGGCCCGGGACTAGCGTCCACAGATACGCAGTATTTT
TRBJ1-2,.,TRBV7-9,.,CASSSRPYGYTF,TGTGCCAGCAGCTCGCGACCCTATGGCTACACCTTC
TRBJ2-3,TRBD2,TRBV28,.,CASSSMTSGTDTQYF,TGTGCCAGCAGTTCGATGACTAGCGGCACAGATACGCAGTATTTT
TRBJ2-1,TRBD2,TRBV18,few,CASSPPSGSFGNEQFF,TGTGCCAGCTCACCACCTAGCGGGAGCTTCGGAAATGAGCAGTTCTTC
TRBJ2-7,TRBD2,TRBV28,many,CASSSHKREYEQYF,TGTGCCAGCAGCTCCCATAAGCGGGAGTACGAGCAGTACTTC
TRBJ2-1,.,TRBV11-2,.,CASSLLVRGEQFF,TGTGCCAGCAGCTTATTAGTAAGGGGTGAGCAGTTCTTC
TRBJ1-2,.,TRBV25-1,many,CASSESGSYGYTF,TGTGCCAGCAGTGAATCGGGGTCCTATGGCTACACCTTC
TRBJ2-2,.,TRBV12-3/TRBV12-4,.,CASSPPGLSILFF,TGTGCCAGCAGTCCGCCGGGGCTAAGTATTCTGTTTTTT
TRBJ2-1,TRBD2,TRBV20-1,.,CSARLSGRAHEQFF,TGCAGTGCTAGACTTAGCGGGAGGGCCCATGAGCAGTTCTTC
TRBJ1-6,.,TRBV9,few,CASSVGDTNSPLHF,TGTGCCAGCAGCGTAGGGGACACCAATTCACCCCTCCACTTT
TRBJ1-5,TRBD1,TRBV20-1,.,CSAISQGGPGYQPQHF,TGCAGTGCTATTTCCCAGGGGGGACCGGGATATCAGCCCCAGCATTTT
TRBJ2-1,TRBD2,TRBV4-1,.,CASSQGPAMGTSASYNEQFF,TGCGCCAGCAGCCAAGGTCCCGCGATGGGGACTAGTGCTTCCTACAATGAGCAGTTCTTC
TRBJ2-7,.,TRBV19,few,CASSPLFGQPAYEQYF,TGTGCCAGTAGTCCCCTTTTCGGGCAGCCTGCCTACGAGCAGTACTTC
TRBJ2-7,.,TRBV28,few,CASSSTGRVGSYEQYF,TGTGCCAGCAGTTCCACCGGCAGGGTCGGTTCCTACGAGCAGTACTTC
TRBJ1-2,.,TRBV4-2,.,CASSLQWGWSYGYTF,TGTGCCAGCAGCCTCCAATGGGGTTGGAGCTATGGCTACACCTTC
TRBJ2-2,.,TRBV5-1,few,CASSADGNTGELFF,TGCGCCAGCAGCGCGGACGGAAACACCGGGGAGCTGTTTTTT
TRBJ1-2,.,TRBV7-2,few,CASSPGQSQDYGYTF,TGTGCCAGCAGCCCAGGACAGTCCCAGGACTATGGCTACACCTTC
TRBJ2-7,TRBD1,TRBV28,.,CASSLTGQGEQYF,TGTGCCAGCAGTCTCACAGGACAGGGCGAGCAGTACTTC
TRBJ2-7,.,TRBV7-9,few,CASSLSWAEQYF,TGTGCCAGCAGCTTATCTTGGGCCGAGCAGTACTTC
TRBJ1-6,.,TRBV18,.,CASSQGGTSPLHF,TGTGCCAGCTCACAGGGAGGAACTTCACCCCTCCACTTT
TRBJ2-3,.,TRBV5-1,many,CASSQEGSDTQYF,TGCGCCAGCAGTCAGGAGGGATCAGATACGCAGTATTTT
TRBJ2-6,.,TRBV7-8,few,CASSLGVGEGANVLTF,TGTGCCAGCAGCTTAGGTGTGGGGGAAGGGGCCAACGTCCTGACTTTC
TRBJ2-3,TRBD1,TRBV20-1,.,CSARGQGAYMVTSTDTQYF,TGCAGTGCTAGAGGGCAGGGGGCGTATATGGTGACTAGCACAGATACGCAGTATTTT
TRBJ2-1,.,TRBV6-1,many,CASSTESYNEQFF,TGTGCCAGCAGCACGGAGTCCTACAATGAGCAGTTCTTC
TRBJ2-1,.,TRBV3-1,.,CASSQTSIEQFF,TGTGCCAGCAGCCAGACTAGTATTGAGCAGTTCTTC
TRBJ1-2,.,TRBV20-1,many,CSARVRQPLKDGYTF,TGCAGTGCTAGAGTCAGACAGCCACTAAAGGATGGCTACACCTTC
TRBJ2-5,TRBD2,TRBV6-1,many,CASSELAGGPGGTQYF,TGTGCCAGCAGTGAACTAGCGGGAGGGCCTGGGGGGACCCAGTACTTC
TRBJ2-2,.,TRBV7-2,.,CASSRLSGVTGELFF,TGTGCCAGCAGCCGACTCTCAGGGGTCACCGGGGAGCTGTTTTTT
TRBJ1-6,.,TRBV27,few,CASSLGGTRNSPLHF,TGTGCCAGCAGTTTGGGGGGGACTCGAAATTCACCCCTCCACTTT
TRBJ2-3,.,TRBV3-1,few,CASSRGGPLGGRTDTQYF,TGTGCCAGCAGCCGAGGAGGTCCCCTGGGGGGGCGAACAGATACGCAGTATTTT
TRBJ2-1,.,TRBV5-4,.,CASSPGIYYNEQFF,TGTGCCAGCAGCCCCGGGATTTACTACAATGAGCAGTTCTTC
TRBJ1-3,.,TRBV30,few,CAWSTGSSGNTIYF,TGTGCCTGGAGTACTGGGAGCTCTGGAAACACCATATATTTT
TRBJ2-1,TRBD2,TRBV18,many,CASSSILAPYNEQFF,TGTGCCAGCTCATCAATACTAGCGCCCTACAATGAGCAGTTCTTC
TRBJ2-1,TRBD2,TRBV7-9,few,CASSLMTGGGNEQFF,TGTGCCAGCAGCTTGATGACGGGGGGAGGCAATGAGCAGTTCTTC
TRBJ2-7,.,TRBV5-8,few,CASSLSSDSYEQYF,TGTGCCAGCAGCTTATCTAGCGACTCCTACGAGCAGTACTTC
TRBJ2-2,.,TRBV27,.,CASSYSGATGELFF,TGTGCCAGCAGTTACTCTGGGGCCACCGGGGAGCTGTTTTTT
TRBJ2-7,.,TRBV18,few,CASSPDGIPYEQYF,TGTGCCAGCTCACCCGATGGCATTCCATACGAGCAGTACTTC
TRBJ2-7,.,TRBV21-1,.,CASTGQYEQYF,TGTGCCAGCACCGGACAATACGAGCAGTACTTC
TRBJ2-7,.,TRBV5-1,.,CASLPWGKDEQYF,TGCGCCAGCTTGCCCTGGGGGAAGGACGAGCAGTACTTC